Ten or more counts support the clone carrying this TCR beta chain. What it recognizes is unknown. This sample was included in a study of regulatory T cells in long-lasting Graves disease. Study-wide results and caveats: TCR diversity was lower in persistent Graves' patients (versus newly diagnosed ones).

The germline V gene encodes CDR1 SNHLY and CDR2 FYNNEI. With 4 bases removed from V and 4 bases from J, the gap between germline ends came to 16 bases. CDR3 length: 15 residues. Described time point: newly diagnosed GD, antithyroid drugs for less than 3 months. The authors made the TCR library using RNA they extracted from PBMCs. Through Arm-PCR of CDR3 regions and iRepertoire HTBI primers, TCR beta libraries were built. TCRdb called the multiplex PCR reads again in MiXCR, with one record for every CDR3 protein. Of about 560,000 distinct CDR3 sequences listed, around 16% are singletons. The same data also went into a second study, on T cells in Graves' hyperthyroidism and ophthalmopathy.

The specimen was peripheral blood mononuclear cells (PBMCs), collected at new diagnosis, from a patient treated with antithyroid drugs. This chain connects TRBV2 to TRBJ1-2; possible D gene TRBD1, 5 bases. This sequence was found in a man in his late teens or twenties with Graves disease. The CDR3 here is CASSVVSGMGYGYTF. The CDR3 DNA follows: TGTGCCAGCAGTGTGGTTTCAGGGATGGGCTATGGCTACACCTTC.